This TCR beta chain originates from a study of cytotoxic CD8 clonotypes in ibrutinib-treated CLL (dated by TCRdb to the early 2020s). For the wider study: The cohort included approximately 15 treatment-naive and fewer than 12 relapsed/refractory patients; around 17 were IGHV unmutated. Responses were partial in 24 patients and complete in 2; after median around 65 months follow-up, roughly 14 stayed in remission and some twelve progressed. Samples at response were collected after a median of about 11 months of treatment, with a range of about 6 to 40 months. On average, each sample had roughly 250,000 productive templates and approximately 100,000 productive rearrangements. Of the roughly 90 people in the trial, 26 had longitudinal samples available. Cryopreserved peripheral blood mononuclear cells were collected before treatment, at response, and at either disease progression or sustained remission. Every remission and progressive disease sample was obtained while ibrutinib was still being received by the patients.

Interpreted using the paper, the time point label stands for: roughly 23 months on ibrutinib. For TCR beta library preparation, about 2.2 micrograms of genomic DNA was extracted from cryopreserved PBMCs. Longitudinal blood samples from CLL patients on ibrutinib monotherapy were analyzed using high-throughput TCR beta sequencing. The patients were enrolled in a single-center, open-label phase 2 trial of ibrutinib monotherapy. On a MiSeq, deep resolution sequencing aimed for a depth between 1 in 1 million and 1 in 200,000 T cells, with each clonotype covered approximately 9.8x on average. TCR beta libraries were generated with the immunoSEQ hsTCRB Kit. From the authors' description of their analysis: ImmunoSEQ Data Assistant and ImmunoSEQ Analyzer were used for data analysis, and V, D and J genes were assigned according to IMGT definitions. Clonality, with values ranging from 0 to 1, was calculated as one minus the normalized Shannon entropy of productive rearrangement frequencies. Only overrepresented clonotypes making up at least 0.05% of each patient's repertoire were included in the public clonotype analysis. Thirteen age-matched healthy donor repertoires from immuneACCESS were used as controls for clonality. The immuneACCESS repertoire file appears here via TCRdb, limited to in-frame rearrangements. These files lack a portion of the clones; in checked studies, under half of the deficit traces to unresolved V genes, and the cause of the others is not known. That table furnishes V, J and clone size, whereas the DNA furnished D and trimming. The sample table holds roughly 50,000 clones, of which about three fifths were seen once. The ten largest clones add up to 25% to 30% of the sample.

With regard to this clone: This clone's antigen is unknown. The record has no base qualities; no much larger clone is one base away.

The research as a whole found: Baseline clonality exceeded that of age-matched healthy donors and correlated strongly with circulating CD8+ T-cell counts. Clonality increased at ibrutinib response, stayed stable in sustained remission, and fell back toward baseline at progression. Public clonotypes were rare and either contracted or stayed stable during treatment, and the rise in clonality at ibrutinib response reflected the expansion of private clonotypes. Sustained-remission and progressing patients did not have matched sampling times, and lymph node repertoires were not examined.

V is clipped by 8 bases and J by 7 bases, and the sequence between their germline boundaries is 14 bases long. Spanning cysteine to phenylalanine, the CDR3 consists of 11 amino acids. The entry retains the CDR3 DNA only, 33 bases that are in frame from base 1. CDR1 DFQATT and CDR2 SNEGSKA are derived from the germline V gene (reference sequence). The rearranged chain carries TRBV20-1 and TRBJ1-2, and the D gene may be TRBD1, 6 bases matching. The receptor was derived from a human donor with chronic lymphocytic leukemia. The sequenced sample was PBMCs, obtained after 24 months of ibrutinib treatment. The CDR3 amino acid sequence is: CSLQTGTGYTF. Read as DNA, the sequence is TGCAGTTTACAAACAGGGACTGGCTACACCTTC.